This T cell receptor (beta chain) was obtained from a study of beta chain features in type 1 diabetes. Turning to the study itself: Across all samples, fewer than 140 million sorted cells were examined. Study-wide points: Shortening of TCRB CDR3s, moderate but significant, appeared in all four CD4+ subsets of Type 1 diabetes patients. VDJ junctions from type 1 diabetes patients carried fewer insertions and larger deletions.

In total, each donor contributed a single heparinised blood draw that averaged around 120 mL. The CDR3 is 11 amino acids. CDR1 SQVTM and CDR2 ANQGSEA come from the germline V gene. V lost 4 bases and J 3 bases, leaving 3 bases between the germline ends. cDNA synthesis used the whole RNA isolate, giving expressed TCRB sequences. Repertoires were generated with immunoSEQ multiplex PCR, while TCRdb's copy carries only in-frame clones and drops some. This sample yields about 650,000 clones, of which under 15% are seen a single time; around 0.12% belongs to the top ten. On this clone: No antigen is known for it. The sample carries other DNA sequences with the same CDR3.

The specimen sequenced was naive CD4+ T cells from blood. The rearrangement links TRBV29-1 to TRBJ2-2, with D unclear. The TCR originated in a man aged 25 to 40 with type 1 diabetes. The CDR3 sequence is CSVGDTGELFF. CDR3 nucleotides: TGCAGCGTTGGTGACACCGGGGAGCTGTTTTTT.